The 9 T cell receptor beta chains presented below share a single source sample, sequenced in a study of cytomegalovirus exposure and HLA in healthy donors. PCR was performed using 60 Vbeta and 13 Jbeta primers. This table comes from immunoSEQ multiplex PCR, and its TCRdb copy is limited to in-frame clones, with some not included. The top ten hold 0.2% to 0.3% of the sample, which has under 250,000 clones, approximately 81% seen once. The sequenced material came from PBMCs. The receptors originated from a girl aged 2-10 years in good health and CMV-seronegative.

The rearrangement links TRBV21-1 to TRBJ1-2; no DNA check was done on the table's D call, TRBD1. TRBV21-1 represents a pseudogene. The CDR3 is made up of 16 amino acids. The CDR3 sequence is CASSKEGQGAQYGYTF. CDR3 DNA: TGTGCCAGCAGCAAAGAGGGACAGGGGGCGCAATATGGCTACACCTTC.

This clone was seen only once. The chain links TRBV5-6 to TRBJ1-2; a possible D gene is TRBD1 (5 bases). Germline CDR1 SGHDT, CDR2 YYEEEE. The V end lost 1 base, the J end lost 8 bases, and 21 bases lay between the germline ends. The CDR3 has 16 amino acids. CDR3 loop: CASSLTGYRLLGGYTF. The CDR3 nucleotides read TGTGCCAGCAGCTTGACTGGTTACAGGCTGCTAGGGGGCTACACCTTC. The full variable domain, rest sourced from reference TRBV5-6 and TRBJ1-2, is DAGVTQSPTHLIKTRGQQVTLRCSPKSGHDTVSWYQQALGQGPQFIFQYYEEEERQRGNFPDRFSGHQFPNYSSELNVNALLLGDSALYLCASSLTGYRLLGGYTFGSGTRLTVV.

The chain combines TRBV4-2 with TRBJ2-1, with D unresolved. With 1 base removed from V and 8 bases from J, the gap between germline ends came to 9 bases. This CDR3 spans 13 amino acids. Germline CDR1 is LGHNA and CDR2 is YNFKEQ. The DNA of the CDR3 is TGTGCCAGCAGCCAAGGACTCATTGATGAGCAGTTCTTC. Protein: CASSQGLIDEQFF.

The J gene is TRBJ2-7, the V gene TRBV11-3; D is perhaps TRBD1 (5 bases). The V gene's germline CDR1 is SGHNT and CDR2 YENEEA. This CDR3 region has 15 residues. V dropped 3 bases and J dropped 0 bases, with 12 bases sitting between them. CDR3: CASSFRTTTSYEQYF. The CDR3 coding sequence is TGTGCCAGCAGCTTTCGGACAACAACCTCCTACGAGCAGTACTTC.

The V and J genes are TRBV9 and TRBJ1-2; 7 bases are shared with TRBD1. The germline gives CDR1 SGDLS, CDR2 YYNGEE. This CDR3 region has 14 residues. V was clipped by 3 bases and J by 4 bases; unmatched bases: 6. The CDR3 nucleotides are TGTGCCAGCAGCGCAAGGACAGGACCCTATGGCTACACCTTC. Protein: CASSARTGPYGYTF.

The chain couples TRBV7-2 to TRBJ1-1; D remains ambiguous. CDR1 SGHTA and CDR2 FQGNSA come from the germline V gene. The CDR3 is 13 amino acids. Trimming took 2 bases from V and 5 from J, leaving 9 bases between them. The CDR3 nucleotides are TGTGCCAGCAGCTTATGGGAGCGGACTGAAGCTTTCTTT. Translation gives CASSLWERTEAFF.

The chain combines TRBV27 with TRBJ1-1; D is undetermined. Between the trimmed V and J ends, which lost 2 bases and 10 bases, there was a span of 14 bases. Germline CDR1 and CDR2: MNHEY and SMNVEV (reference sequence). CDR3 length: 13 amino acids. CDR3 protein: CASSLRRGRRAFF. The CDR3 region has the DNA TGTGCCAGCAGTTTACGTAGAGGCCGGCGAGCTTTCTTT.

J is TRBJ2-4 and V is TRBV10-3; maybe TRBD2 (5 bases). CDR1 and CDR2 (germline): ENHRY, SYGVKD. V was pared by 0 bases and J by 2 bases, with 14 bases between. This CDR3 comprises 17 residues. The CDR3 spells CAISESPGREPKNIQYF. DNA for the CDR3: TGTGCCATCAGTGAGTCGCCCGGTCGGGAACCCAAAAACATTCAGTACTTC.

The rearrangement links TRBV10-2 to TRBJ1-5, with D perhaps matching TRBD1 (6 bases). The CDR3 runs to 14 residues. Germline V gene sequence: CDR1 WSHSY, CDR2 SAAADI. V gave up 6 bases and J gave up 3 bases, with 12 bases separating them. CDR3 coding DNA: TGCGCCAGCAGACGAGGACAGCCCAATCAGCCCCAGCATTTT. The encoded protein is CASRRGQPNQPQHF.